This T cell receptor (beta chain) originates from a study of technical replicates of blood from several donors. Method: immunoSEQ multiplex PCR; TCRdb's copy keeps in-frame clones and lacks some. Of approximately 88,000 clones listed, about 96% were seen once; the top ten hold 0.31%. Sequencing used T cells isolated from PBMCs. This sequence originates from a human donor in good health.

This chain's CDR3 is CASSPGGLAGGQETQYF. CDR3 coding DNA: TGTGCCAGCAGCCCGGGGGGGCTAGCGGGAGGCCAAGAGACCCAGTACTTC. This chain uses TRBV28 with TRBJ2-5; 11 bases map to TRBD2. V dropped 6 bases and J dropped 1; count of bases not matched to a gene: 10. From germline, CDR1 is MDHEN and CDR2 SYDVKM. CDR3 length equals 17 residues.